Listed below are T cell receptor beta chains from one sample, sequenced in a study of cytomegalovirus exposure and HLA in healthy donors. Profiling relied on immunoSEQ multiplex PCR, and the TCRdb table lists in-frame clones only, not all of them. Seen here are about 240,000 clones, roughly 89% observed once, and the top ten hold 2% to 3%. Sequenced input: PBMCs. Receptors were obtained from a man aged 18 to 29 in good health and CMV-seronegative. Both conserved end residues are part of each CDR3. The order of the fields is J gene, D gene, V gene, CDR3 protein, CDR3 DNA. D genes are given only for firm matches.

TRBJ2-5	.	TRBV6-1	CASSETGLGTQYF	TGTGCCAGCAGTGAGACAGGTCTTGGGACCCAGTACTTC
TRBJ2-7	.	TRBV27	CASSQAGSPPYEQYF	TGTGCCAGCAGCCAAGCCGGGTCACCCCCCTACGAGCAGTACTTC
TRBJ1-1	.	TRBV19	CATSRDMNTEAFF	TGTGCCACCAGCCGGGACATGAACACTGAAGCTTTCTTT
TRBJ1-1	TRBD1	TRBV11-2	CASSYRDRGTEAFF	TGTGCCAGCAGCTACCGGGACAGGGGAACTGAAGCTTTCTTT
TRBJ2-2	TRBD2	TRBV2	CASKASGGPELFF	TGTGCCAGCAAGGCTAGCGGGGGGCCGGAGCTGTTTTTT
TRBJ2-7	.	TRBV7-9	CASSLARGGGDEQYF	TGTGCCAGCAGCTTAGCGCGGGGAGGAGGCGACGAGCAGTACTTC
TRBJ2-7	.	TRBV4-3	CASSQDGQKFDEQYF	TGCGCCAGCAGCCAAGATGGGCAGAAGTTCGACGAGCAGTACTTC
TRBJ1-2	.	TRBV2	CASSEWAVNGYTF	TGTGCCAGCAGTGAATGGGCCGTAAATGGCTACACCTTC
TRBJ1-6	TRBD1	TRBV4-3	CASSQEGRGVSPLHF	TGCGCCAGCAGCCAAGAAGGCAGGGGGGTTTCACCCCTCCACTTT
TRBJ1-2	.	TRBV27	CASSLSRGSGYTF	TGTGCCAGCAGTTTGAGCAGGGGAAGTGGCTACACCTTC
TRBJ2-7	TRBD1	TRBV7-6	CATSPLGGQAYEQYF	TGTGCCACCTCACCTCTCGGTGGACAGGCCTACGAGCAGTACTTC
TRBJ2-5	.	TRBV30	CAWSVLGTQYF	TGTGCCTGGAGTGTACTCGGGACCCAGTACTTC
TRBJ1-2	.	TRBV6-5	CASRGFGQGSYGYTF	TGTGCCAGCAGGGGTTTCGGGCAGGGGAGCTATGGCTACACCTTC
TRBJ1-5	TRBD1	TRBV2	CASTSTGRNQPQHF	TGTGCCAGCACTTCGACAGGGCGCAATCAGCCCCAGCATTTT
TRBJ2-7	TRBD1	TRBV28	CASQPQGAFEQYF	TGTGCCAGCCAACCACAGGGGGCGTTCGAGCAGTACTTC
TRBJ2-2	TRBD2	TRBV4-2	CASSQDPASGESGELFF	TGTGCCAGCAGCCAAGATCCGGCTAGCGGGGAGTCCGGGGAGCTGTTTTTT
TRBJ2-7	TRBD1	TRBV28	CASNLLGTGGDHEQYF	TGTGCCAGCAACCTCCTGGGGACAGGGGGCGACCACGAGCAGTACTTC
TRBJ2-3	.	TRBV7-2	CASSLVPSLTDTQYF	TGTGCCAGCAGCTTAGTCCCTAGCCTCACAGATACGCAGTATTTT
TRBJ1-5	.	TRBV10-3	CATSTVVGGPQHF	TGTGCCACATCGACGGTTGTGGGGGGGCCCCAGCATTTT
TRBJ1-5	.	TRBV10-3	CAIRDKSDQPQHF	TGTGCCATCCGGGACAAATCCGATCAGCCCCAGCATTTT
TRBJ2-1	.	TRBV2	CASTLVPGNEQFF	TGTGCCAGCACGTTAGTGCCCGGCAATGAGCAGTTCTTC
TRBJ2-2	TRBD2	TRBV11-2	CASSLVPSGRAGELFF	TGTGCCAGCAGCTTAGTTCCTAGCGGGAGGGCCGGGGAGCTGTTTTTT